This entry lists 18 T cell receptor beta chains sequenced from one sample in a study of identifying expanded T cells in peripheral blood. Clones were sequenced by immunoSEQ multiplex PCR, and TCRdb holds only the in-frame ones, with some missing. The sample consists of about 100,000 clones, around nine tenths of them appearing once. The sample consisted of blood. The receptors were sampled from a person aged 18-70 years in good health.

This chain links TRBV6-1 with TRBJ2-1; D gene uncertain. The CDR3 has 15 residues. V lost 2 bases, J lost 2 bases, and 10 bases lay in between. Per germline, CDR1 MNHNS and CDR2 SASEGT. CDR3 amino acids: CASSETRPPYNEQFF. CDR3 coding DNA: TGTGCCAGCAGTGAAACCAGACCGCCCTACAATGAGCAGTTCTTC.

The chain couples TRBV5-4 to TRBJ1-4, with TRBD1 matching over 7 bases. This CDR3 is built from 15 residues. Looked up from germline, CDR1 is SGHNT and CDR2 is YYREEE (reference sequence). The trim removed 5 bases at V and 7 bases at J, leaving 11 bases unmatched. The CDR3 here is CASRPGQEESEKLFF. The CDR3 nucleotides read TGTGCCAGCAGGCCTGGACAGGAGGAAAGTGAAAAACTGTTTTTT.

V and J are TRBV19 and TRBJ1-1; D uncertain. CDR1 is LNHDA, CDR2 SQIVND, per germline (reference sequence). The CDR3 runs to 14 residues. Trimming pared 3 bases from V and 1 base from J, leaving 9 bases between. The CDR3 coding sequence is TGTGCCAGTAGTATGGACCTCCGGAACACTGAAGCTTTCTTT. This gives the protein CASSMDLRNTEAFF. Full variable domain (missing parts from reference TRBV19 and TRBJ1-1): DGGITQSPKYLFRKEGQNVTLSCEQNLNHDAMYWYRQDPGQGLRLIYYSQIVNDFQKGDIAEGYSVSREKKESFPLTVTSAQKNPTAFYLCASSMDLRNTEAFFGQGTRLTVV.

CDR3 sequence (DNA): TGTGCCTGGAGCCAAAGGGCTAACTATGGCTACACCTTC. Encoded protein: CAWSQRANYGYTF. This chain links TRBV30 with TRBJ1-2; no definite D call. CDR3 length: 13 residues. V lost 3 bases and J 0 bases, leaving 8 bases between the germline ends. The germline V gene has CDR1 GTSNPN and CDR2 SVGIG (reference sequence).

The genes are TRBV19 and TRBJ1-5; no firm D call. Germline V lookup: CDR1 LNHDA, CDR2 SQIVND (reference sequence). This CDR3 is 12 amino acids long. V lost 4 bases and J lost 1, with 2 bases in between. The CDR3 region has the DNA TGTGCCAGTAGTACCAGCAATCAGCCCCAGCATTTT. Translated, it gives CASSTSNQPQHF. The full variable domain, completed using reference TRBV19 and TRBJ1-5, is DGGITQSPKYLFRKEGQNVTLSCEQNLNHDAMYWYRQDPGQGLRLIYYSQIVNDFQKGDIAEGYSVSREKKESFPLTVTSAQKNPTAFYLCASSTSNQPQHFGDGTRLSIL.

V is TRBV6-6 and J is TRBJ2-7; D may be TRBD2 (5 bases). Trimming removed 5 bases from V and 4 bases from J, with 15 bases in between. The CDR3 runs 14 residues. Germline loops: CDR1 MNHNY, CDR2 SVGAGI (reference sequence). CDR3 nucleotides: TGTGCCAGCAGTCGGACTCCAGGAGGATACGAGCAGTACTTC. Residues: CASSRTPGGYEQYF.

The rearrangement joins TRBV6-5 to TRBJ1-2; 10 bases are shared with TRBD1. Germline V gene sequence: CDR1 MNHEY, CDR2 SVGAGI. The CDR3 totals 12 residues. Trimming removed 5 bases from V and 8 bases from J; junction bases left unmatched: 2. This CDR3 reads CASSGTGAGYTF. The CDR3 DNA reads as TGTGCCAGCAGTGGGACAGGGGCCGGCTACACCTTC.

V and J are TRBV10-3 and TRBJ2-5; 8 bases line up with TRBD2. The J segment lost 5 bases and the V segment lost 5 bases, leaving 7 bases of the junction unmatched. The CDR3 runs to 14 residues. Per the germline V gene, CDR1 is ENHRY and CDR2 is SYGVKD. As DNA, the CDR3 is TGTGCCATCAGTCGAGCGGGAGATATCGAGACCCAGTACTTC. Protein sequence: CAISRAGDIETQYF.

This clone was counted a single time. The chain joins TRBV30 to TRBJ2-2; D not certain. The CDR3 is made up of 10 amino acids. The germline V gene has CDR1 GTSNPN and CDR2 SVGIG (reference sequence). V shed 5 bases and J shed 5 bases, with 3 bases lying between them. The CDR3, as DNA: TGTGCCTGGGGGACCGGGGAGCTGTTTTTT. Translated: CAWGTGELFF.

The CDR3 region is CAWSNKGSYDEQFF. The CDR3 DNA reads TGTGCCTGGAGTAATAAGGGGTCGTACGATGAGCAGTTCTTC. The chain combines TRBV30 with TRBJ2-1, with D tentatively TRBD1 (5 bases). This CDR3 has 14 residues. CDR1 GTSNPN and CDR2 SVGIG come from the germline V gene (reference sequence). V gave up 2 bases and J gave up 8 bases, with 16 bases separating them.

This clone was counted once. The V and J genes are TRBV7-9 and TRBJ1-1; D uncertain. The germline CDR1 and CDR2 sequences are SEHNR and FQNEAQ (reference sequence). The V end lost 1 base, the J end lost 1 base, and 10 bases lay between the germline ends. This CDR3 contains 15 residues. The CDR3: CASSLDNTENTEAFF. As DNA, the CDR3 is TGTGCCAGCAGCTTAGATAACACAGAGAACACTGAAGCTTTCTTT.

The chain combines TRBV18 with TRBJ1-5; 7 bases fit TRBD1. The CDR3 is 14 amino acids. Germline V gene lookup returns CDR1 KGHSH and CDR2 LQKENI. The J segment lost 5 bases and the V segment lost 4 bases, leaving 5 bases of the junction unmatched. The CDR3 DNA sequence: TGTGCCAGCTCACGGACAGGCACGGATCAGCCCCAGCATTTT. This gives the protein CASSRTGTDQPQHF.

This clone appeared a single time. This sequence joins TRBV6-6 and TRBJ1-1, with a weak D call TRBD1 (6 bases). Germline CDR1 reads MNHNY; CDR2 reads SVGAGI (reference sequence). V was shortened by 6 bases and J by 7 bases, with 18 bases between the two germline ends. The CDR3 spans 14 residues. As DNA, the CDR3 is TGTGCCAGCAGGGGGGCAGGATCGCTTATTGAAGCTTTCTTT. Translation gives CASRGAGSLIEAFF.

The chain uses TRBV5-1 and TRBJ2-2, with 11 bases aligning to TRBD1. Trimming took 4 bases from V and 6 from J; bases not matched to a gene: 5. CDR3 length equals 15 residues. The germline gives CDR1 SGHRS, CDR2 YFSETQ. Written as DNA, the CDR3 is TGCGCCAGCAGCATATCGGGACAGGGGGCCGGGGAGCTGTTTTTT. Translation: CASSISGQGAGELFF.

Concerning this clone: The sample contains more than one DNA sequence encoding this CDR3. The chain employs TRBV7-9 and TRBJ2-1; D might be TRBD2 (6 bases). The CDR3 totals 15 residues. The ends were cut back, 0 bases at V and 3 bases at J, with 9 bases in the middle. The V gene's germline CDR1 is SEHNR and CDR2 FQNEAQ (reference sequence). CDR3 in DNA: TGTGCCAGCAGCTTAGCGGGGGGTTACTACAATGAGCAGTTCTTC. As protein: CASSLAGGYYNEQFF.

A single count supports this clone. The J gene is TRBJ1-1, the V gene TRBV25-1; D unresolved. Per germline, CDR1 MGHDK and CDR2 SYGVNS. V shed 9 bases and J shed 1 base, with 21 bases lying between them. CDR3 length: 16 amino acids. CDR3 nucleotides: TGTGCCAGGGTAGTACTGGGTGAGCGGAGGAACACTGAAGCTTTCTTT. Translation: CARVVLGERRNTEAFF.

This chain links TRBV9 with TRBJ2-6; D unclear. The CDR3 loop spans 16 amino acids. Germline CDR1 and CDR2: SGDLS and YYNGEE. Trimming took off 5 bases at V and 0 bases at J, with 12 bases between the two ends. The CDR3 region has the DNA TGTGCCAGCAGGGGCAGCTCTTACTCTGGGGCCAACGTCCTGACTTTC. It encodes CASRGSSYSGANVLTF.

The chain couples TRBV2 to TRBJ1-5; no definite D call. The CDR3 extends over 14 amino acids. V lost 1 base to trimming and J lost 5 bases, with 9 bases between them. The germline gives CDR1 SNHLY, CDR2 FYNNEI. This CDR3 reads CASSEGGGYQPQHF. CDR3 nucleotides: TGTGCCAGCAGTGAAGGCGGAGGTTATCAGCCCCAGCATTTT. Together with reference TRBV2 and TRBJ1-5, the CDR3 gives the full variable domain: EPEVTQTPSHQVTQMGQEVILRCVPISNHLYFYWYRQILGQKVEFLVSFYNNEISEKSEIFDDQFSVERPDGSNFTLKIRSTKLEDSAMYFCASSEGGGYQPQHFGDGTRLSIL.